This is a list of T cell receptor beta chains from one sample in a study of blood T cell repertoires in COVID-19. The data were produced by immunoSEQ multiplex PCR, yet TCRdb's version contains in-frame clones alone and is incomplete. The sample includes roughly 170,000 clones, 65% to 85% of them seen just once. Sequencing input: PBMCs or T cells enriched from blood (not recorded which). These receptor sequences come from a woman aged 45-60 years in a cohort exposed to, infected with or recovered from COVID-19 (not recorded which). CDR3s include the opening cysteine and the closing phenylalanine or tryptophan. D genes are given only for firm matches. Size tells how often a clone was seen (once, few, many) or the class of an expanded clone, and some rows leave it out.

j_call v_call d_call clone_size cdr3_nt cdr3_aa
TRBJ2-1 TRBV7-6 TRBD2 NA TGTGCCAGCAGCCCCAGCGGGGGGGCCGTGTTGAGTGAGCAGTTCTTC CASSPSGGAVLSEQFF
TRBJ2-7 TRBV21-1 NA NA TGTGCCAGCAGCAAAGGGAGGGTCGTCCACGAGCAGTACTTC CASSKGRVVHEQYF
TRBJ2-5 TRBV4-1 NA NA TGCGCCAGCAGCCAAGAAGGGGCGACAGTGTACTTC CASSQEGATVYF
TRBJ1-6 TRBV5-4 TRBD1 NA TGTGCCAGCAGCTTACGACAGGGCCCAAATTCACCCCTCCACTTT CASSLRQGPNSPLHF
TRBJ2-7 TRBV2 TRBD2 NA TGTGCCAGCAGTGCCCGACTAGCGGGAGGGAGCGAGCAGTACTTC CASSARLAGGSEQYF
TRBJ2-3 TRBV18 TRBD1 once TGTGCCAGCTCACCCATCCAGAGTACAGGGGGCGCCAGTAATACGCAGTATTTT CASSPIQSTGGASNTQYF
TRBJ1-2 TRBV7-2 NA NA TGTGCCAGCAGCTTCCGACAGGATCGAGGCTACACCTTC CASSFRQDRGYTF
TRBJ2-3 TRBV19 NA NA TGTGCCAGTAAACGGGTACTGAACACAGATACGCAGTATTTT CASKRVLNTDTQYF
TRBJ2-1 TRBV21-1 NA few TGTGCCAGCAGCAAGCGGACTAGCGGGTTAAGCTCCTACAATGAGCAGTTCTTC CASSKRTSGLSSYNEQFF
TRBJ1-2 TRBV2 NA NA TGTGCCAAAATAGGACAGTCTAACTATGGCTACACCTTC CAKIGQSNYGYTF
TRBJ1-1 TRBV9 NA NA TGTGCCAGCAGCGTAGGGGGCTTTCCAGTCACTGAAGCTTTCTTT CASSVGGFPVTEAFF
TRBJ1-3 TRBV19 NA NA TGTGCCAGTAATCAGGATAGCGTTGGAAACACCATATATTTT CASNQDSVGNTIYF
TRBJ2-6 TRBV7-3 NA once TGTGCCAGCAGCTTAGGGCTATCTGGGGCCAACGTCCTGACTTTC CASSLGLSGANVLTF
TRBJ1-5 TRBV2 TRBD1 NA TGTGCCAGCAGGGGACAGGGAGGGGTGCCCCAGCATTTT CASRGQGGVPQHF
TRBJ2-5 TRBV29-1 NA NA TGCAGCGCCCCTGAGGGACACTCCTATGGGGAGACCCAGTACTTC CSAPEGHSYGETQYF
TRBJ1-4 TRBV4-3 NA NA TGCGCCAGCAGCCAAACGGGGTTGGAGGGTAATGAAAAACTGTTTTTT CASSQTGLEGNEKLFF
TRBJ1-1 TRBV5-6 TRBD1 NA TGTGCCAGCAGGAAGGGACAGGGAAAGTCTGAAGCTTTCTTT CASRKGQGKSEAFF
TRBJ2-7 TRBV30 TRBD1 NA TGTGCCTGGAGCCAGGGGGCTGGCGAGCAGTACTTC CAWSQGAGEQYF
TRBJ2-5 TRBV12-3/TRBV12-4 NA NA NA CASSFGQGTLNNF
TRBJ2-2 TRBV19 NA NA TGTGCCAGTAGTGCCGGCGGGACAGACACCGGGGAGCTGTTTTTT CASSAGGTDTGELFF
TRBJ1-1 TRBV19 TRBD1 few TGTGCCAGTAGATCGGGACAGGGGTGGAGTAACACTGAAGCTTTCTTT CASRSGQGWSNTEAFF
TRBJ1-2 TRBV25-1 NA NA TGTGCCAGCAGTGAATACGCGGGGGATGGCTACACCTTC CASSEYAGDGYTF
TRBJ1-1 TRBV6-1 NA NA TGTGCCAGCAGTGACGAGCTAGGGGTTACTGAAGCTTTCTTT CASSDELGVTEAFF
TRBJ2-3 TRBV6-5 NA NA TGTGCCAGCACAGGTACCACAGATACGCAGTATTTT CASTGTTDTQYF
TRBJ1-2 TRBV2 TRBD1 few TGTGCCAGCATCGCGACAGGGGTCGAGGGCTACACCTTC CASIATGVEGYTF
TRBJ1-1 TRBV10-3 TRBD1 NA TGTGCCATCAGTCAAGGCGACAGGGGGCGCATTGAAGCTTTCTTT CAISQGDRGRIEAFF
TRBJ1-2 TRBV5-5 NA once TGTGCCAGCAGCTTGGGTACAGGGTATGTCTATGGCTACACCTTC CASSLGTGYVYGYTF
TRBJ1-5 TRBV5-8 TRBD1 NA TGTGCCAGCAGCTGGGGCCGGACAGGGTTTTACAATCAGCCCCAGCATTTT CASSWGRTGFYNQPQHF
TRBJ2-5 TRBV29-1 NA NA TGCAGCCTTACTGGAGCGGGGACACAAAAAGAGACCCAGTACTTC CSLTGAGTQKETQYF